This record concerns one TCR beta chain sequence. Which cohort a participant joined came from the clinical history participants gave. This entry comes from a study of blood T cell repertoires in COVID-19. Across the study: In each case, the material was cDNA or gDNA derived from T cells, B-cell-depleted T cells, or PBMCs.

Deletions cut 0 bases from V and 1 base from J, with 10 bases between. The CDR3 runs 16 residues. The V gene's germline CDR1 is PRHDT and CDR2 FYEKMQ (reference sequence). The data were produced by immunoSEQ multiplex PCR, yet TCRdb's version contains in-frame clones alone and is incomplete. The table shows about 380,000 clones, with more than 75% occurring only once. The clonotype originates from a young man who had recovered from COVID-19. Sequencing was carried out using PBMCs or T cells enriched from blood (not recorded which). The V gene is TRBV13, the J gene TRBJ1-5; D unresolved. The DNA for the CDR3 is TGTGCCAGCAGCTTAGGCCTCTCGGGGAGCAATCAGCCCCAGCATTTT. Protein product: CASSLGLSGSNQPQHF.